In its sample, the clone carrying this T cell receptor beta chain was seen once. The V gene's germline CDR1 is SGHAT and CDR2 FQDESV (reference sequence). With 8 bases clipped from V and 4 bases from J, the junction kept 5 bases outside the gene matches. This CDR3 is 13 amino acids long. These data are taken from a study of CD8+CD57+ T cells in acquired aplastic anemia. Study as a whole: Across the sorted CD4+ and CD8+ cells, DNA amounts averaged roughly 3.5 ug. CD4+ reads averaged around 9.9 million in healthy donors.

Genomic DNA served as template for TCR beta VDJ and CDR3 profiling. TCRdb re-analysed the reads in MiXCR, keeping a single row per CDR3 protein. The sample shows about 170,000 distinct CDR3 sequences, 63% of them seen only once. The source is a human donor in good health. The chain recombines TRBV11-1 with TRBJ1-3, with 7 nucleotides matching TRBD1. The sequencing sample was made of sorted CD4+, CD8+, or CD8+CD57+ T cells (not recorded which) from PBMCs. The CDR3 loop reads CASEEGAGNTIYF. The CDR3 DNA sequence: TGTGCCAGCGAGGAGGGGGCGGGAAACACCATATATTTT.